What follows are 30 T cell receptor beta chains derived from one specimen sequenced in a study of CD8+ T cells in alopecia areata. Treatment denoted: oral pan-JAK inhibitor, 5-10 mg twice daily. TCR sequencing used cDNA made by reverse transcription of extracted RNA. Produced via immunoSEQ multiplex PCR; TCRdb's table is partial and in-frame only. Found here are roughly 200,000 clones, less than 70% of them singletons; the top ten hold approximately 10%. The sequencing used CD8+ T cells sorted from blood, collected at week 24, from a patient treated with tofacitinib. The receptors derive from a human donor with alopecia areata.

V is TRBV7-2 and J is TRBJ2-1; TRBD2 aligns across 7 bases. The CDR3 has 16 amino acids. Per the germline V gene, CDR1 is SGHTA and CDR2 is FQGNSA. After removal of 5 bases from V and 2 bases from J, the junction contained 9 bases not matched to a gene. CDR3 in DNA: TGTGCCAGCAGCGCTCCAAGTGGGGGGGCCTACAATGAGCAGTTCTTC. Residues: CASSAPSGGAYNEQFF.

The J gene is TRBJ2-1, the V gene TRBV6-5; 9 bases agree with TRBD1. V gave up 0 bases and J gave up 10 bases; unmatched junction bases: 10. CDR1 and CDR2 (germline): MNHEY, SVGAGI. The CDR3 loop spans 16 amino acids. CDR3 protein: CASSYSKDRGPLEQFF. The DNA for the CDR3 is TGTGCCAGCAGTTACTCGAAGGACAGGGGCCCTTTGGAGCAGTTCTTC.

In this sample, this clone turned up a few times. V usage is TRBV28 and J usage is TRBJ1-1; D perhaps matches TRBD1 (6 bases). This CDR3 is 14 amino acids long. V was trimmed by 7 bases and J by 0 bases, leaving 12 bases between them. Germline V lookup: CDR1 MDHEN, CDR2 SYDVKM. The CDR3 nucleotides read TGTGCCAGCAAGGGGGTAAAGGTGAACACTGAAGCTTTCTTT. This gives the protein CASKGVKVNTEAFF.

This clone was detected only once. This chain connects TRBV9 to TRBJ2-5; TRBD2 might be the D (5 bases). There are 15 residues in the CDR3. Germline-derived CDR1 and CDR2 are SGDLS and YYNGEE. Trimming shortened V by 4 bases and J by 1 base, and 14 bases separated the two germline ends. CDR3 nucleotide sequence: TGTGCCAGCAGCCCCCAAGCGAGGGTCCAAGAGACCCAGTACTTC. Amino acid sequence: CASSPQARVQETQYF.

The V and J genes are TRBV7-8 and TRBJ1-4; no definite D call. CDR1 and CDR2 (germline): SGHVS, FQNEAQ. The CDR3 consists of 15 residues. Trimming took 1 base from V and 8 from J, leaving 14 bases between them. CDR3 sequence: CASSLGGLSVEKLFF. The DNA of the CDR3 is TGTGCCAGCAGCTTAGGAGGACTATCTGTAGAAAAACTGTTTTTT.

J is TRBJ1-1 and V is TRBV5-6, with a tentative D call TRBD1 (5 bases). The CDR3 covers 14 residues. Trimming removed 4 bases at V and 2 bases at J, with 12 bases between. The germline V gene encodes CDR1 SGHDT and CDR2 YYEEEE. The DNA of the CDR3 is TGTGCCAGCAGCCAAGACAGTGGAAACACTGAAGCTTTCTTT. Its protein is CASSQDSGNTEAFF.

The chain joins TRBV29-1 to TRBJ2-7; unclear D gene. The V end lost 4 bases, the J end lost 1 base, and 8 bases lay between the germline ends. The CDR3 sequence is 12 residues long. Germline loops: CDR1 SQVTM, CDR2 ANQGSEA. The CDR3 loop is CSVVGRSYEQYF. As DNA, the CDR3 is TGCAGCGTTGTTGGCAGATCCTACGAGCAGTACTTC.

This chain uses TRBV15 with TRBJ2-3; 9 positions match TRBD2. This CDR3 contains 17 residues. CDR1 is LNHNV, CDR2 YYDKDF, per germline (reference sequence). The V gene end was trimmed by 4 bases and the J gene end by 6 bases; junction bases not matched to a gene: 14. This CDR3 is CATSIPEVRGGEDTQYF. The CDR3 DNA sequence: TGTGCCACCAGCATCCCTGAGGTGCGGGGGGGCGAGGATACGCAGTATTTT.

Concerning this clone itself: Other nucleotide sequences in the sample specify the same CDR3. The chain has TRBV29-1 and TRBJ2-7, with 7 bases lining up with TRBD1. Germline CDR1 is SQVTM and CDR2 is ANQGSEA. The CDR3 sequence is 13 residues long. Trimming at V came to 1 base and at J to 3 bases, leaving 3 bases not matched to a gene. The CDR3 sequence is CSVEGGGSYEQYF. As DNA, the CDR3 is TGCAGCGTTGAAGGAGGGGGCAGCTACGAGCAGTACTTC.

Here the CDR3 reads CASNRPRPEGTEAFF. Here the CDR3 DNA reads TGTGCTAGTAACCGCCCGCGACCGGAGGGCACTGAAGCTTTCTTT. The rearrangement uses TRBV12-5 and TRBJ1-1, with D hard to call. V was cut by 8 bases and J by 4 bases, with 20 bases left in between. CDR1 is LGHNT, CDR2 FRNRAP, per germline. CDR3 length: 15 residues. Together with reference TRBV12-5 and TRBJ1-1, the CDR3 gives the full variable domain: DARVTQTPRHKVTEMGQEVTMRCQPILGHNTVFWYRQTMMQGLELLAYFRNRAPLDDSGMPKDRFSAEMPDATLATLKIQPSEPRDSAVYFCASNRPRPEGTEAFFGQGTRLTVV.

The gene calls are TRBV13 and TRBJ2-4; possible D gene TRBD2, 6 bases. Germline assignment: CDR1 PRHDT and CDR2 FYEKMQ (reference sequence). Trimming took off 4 bases at V and 3 bases at J, with 13 bases between the two ends. The CDR3 has 15 amino acids. CDR3 sequence: CASSYSTGVKNIQYF. The CDR3 nucleotides read TGTGCCAGCAGCTACTCAACGGGGGTCAAAAACATTCAGTACTTC.

This clone was recorded a few times. The chain couples TRBV10-2 to TRBJ2-5; possibly TRBD1 for D (5 bases). Germline assignment: CDR1 WSHSY and CDR2 SAAADI. The V end lost 6 bases, the J end lost 2 bases, and 10 bases lay between the germline ends. This CDR3 spans 13 amino acids. DNA for the CDR3: TGCGCCAGCAGGCGACAGATACAAGAGACCCAGTACTTC. Translated, it gives CASRRQIQETQYF.

The chain couples TRBV30 to TRBJ2-2; 12 nucleotides align to TRBD2. Germline V lookup: CDR1 GTSNPN, CDR2 SVGIG (reference sequence). Trimming at V came to 5 bases and at J to 3 bases, leaving 7 bases not matched to a gene. This CDR3 is built from 16 residues. The CDR3 here is CAWDSGTSGYTGELFF. The CDR3 DNA follows: TGTGCCTGGGATTCCGGGACTAGCGGGTACACCGGGGAGCTGTTTTTT.

The rearrangement links TRBV27 to TRBJ1-4; TRBD1 matches at 8 bases. CDR1 is MNHEY and CDR2 is SMNVEV in the germline V gene (reference sequence). Trimming cost V 5 bases and J 8 bases; bases outside gene matches: 10. CDR3 length equals 15 residues. CDR3: CASSRHDNRGEKLFF. The CDR3 coding sequence is TGTGCCAGCAGTCGACACGACAACAGGGGGGAAAAACTGTTTTTT.

The J gene is TRBJ1-1, the V gene TRBV2; 10 bases map to TRBD1. CDR1 and CDR2 (germline): SNHLY, FYNNEI. Trimming cost V 9 bases and J 6 bases; bases outside gene matches: 7. The CDR3 sequence is 13 residues long. In DNA form, the CDR3 reads TGTGCCAGAGGCGGACAGGGGGGCCCTGAAGCTTTCTTT. This codes for CARGGQGGPEAFF.

The chain recombines TRBV5-6 with TRBJ2-7; 11 bases match TRBD1. The V and J ends lost 2 bases and 3 bases, in that order; junction bases with no gene match: 1. The CDR3 has 14 amino acids. The germline V gene has CDR1 SGHDT and CDR2 YYEEEE. The chain's CDR3 is CASSFGTGGYEQYF. CDR3 in DNA: TGTGCCAGCAGCTTCGGGACAGGGGGCTACGAGCAGTACTTC.

This chain uses TRBV6-5 with TRBJ2-7; D is ambiguous. The V end lost 0 bases, the J end lost 1 base, and 13 bases lay between the germline ends. Germline CDR1 and CDR2: MNHEY and SVGAGI. This CDR3 region has 16 residues. CDR3 sequence reads: CASSYSVGEDSYEQYF. CDR3 coding DNA: TGTGCCAGCAGTTACTCAGTAGGAGAAGATTCCTACGAGCAGTACTTC.

The chain couples TRBV15 to TRBJ2-2; no definite D call. CDR3 length equals 11 residues. CDR1 and CDR2 from the germline V gene are LNHNV and YYDKDF (reference sequence). V lost 0 bases and J 9 bases, leaving 2 bases between the germline ends. CDR3 in DNA: TGTGCCACCAGCAGAGATCGGGAGCTGTTTTTT. It codes for CATSRDRELFF.

This clone appeared a few times. The rearrangement joins TRBV10-3 to TRBJ2-7, with a weak D call TRBD1 (6 bases). Germline CDR1 is ENHRY and CDR2 is SYGVKD. V was cut by 3 bases and J by 2 bases, with 14 bases left in between. The CDR3 totals 15 residues. The CDR3 region has the DNA TGTGCCATCAGTGAAGTTCAGGGGTCGACCTACGAGCAGTACTTC. This encodes CAISEVQGSTYEQYF.

This clone occurred a few times. The CDR3 reads CASSRRPNGGTDTQYF. The CDR3 DNA reads as TGTGCCAGCAGCCGCCGACCCAACGGAGGCACAGATACGCAGTATTTT. This chain uses TRBV7-6 with TRBJ2-3; no firm D call. Germline CDR1 and CDR2: SGHVS and FNYEAQ. The CDR3 spans 16 residues. V was shortened by 5 bases and J by 1 base, with 16 bases between the two germline ends.

This clone was recorded a few times. This chain connects TRBV6-5 to TRBJ1-1; D is uncertain. Germline-derived CDR1 and CDR2 are MNHEY and SVGAGI. The CDR3 covers 13 residues. Trimming took 8 bases from V and 1 from J, leaving 11 bases between them. The CDR3 sequence: CASRNSPNTEAFF. CDR3 coding DNA: TGTGCCAGCCGAAACAGCCCGAACACTGAAGCTTTCTTT.

This clone turned up a few times. DNA of the CDR3: TGTGCCTGGAGCCCCCTGACAGGGAGCTCCTACGAGCAGTACTTC. Encoded protein: CAWSPLTGSSYEQYF. V gene TRBV30 combines with J gene TRBJ2-7; 7 bases map to TRBD1. Germline V gives CDR1 GTSNPN, CDR2 SVGIG (reference sequence). Trimming took 3 bases from V and 0 from J; bases not matched to a gene: 8. The CDR3 has 15 residues. The whole variable domain, filled in from reference TRBV30 and TRBJ2-7, reads SQTIHQWPATLVQPVGSPLSLECTVEGTSNPNLYWYRQAAGRGLQLLFYSVGIGQISSEVPQNLSASRPQDRQFILSSKKLLLSDSGFYLCAWSPLTGSSYEQYFGPGTRLTVT.

The sample holds a few counts of this clone. V usage is TRBV7-2 and J usage is TRBJ1-2, with no clear D. V lost 0 bases and J lost 1, with 9 bases in between. From germline, CDR1 is SGHTA and CDR2 FQGNSA. The CDR3 has 15 amino acids. The CDR3 sequence is CASSLAKDVNYGYTF. In DNA, the CDR3 is TGTGCCAGCAGCTTAGCGAAAGACGTTAACTATGGCTACACCTTC.

The genes are TRBV29-1 and TRBJ2-7; a possible D gene is TRBD1 (6 bases). The CDR3 is 13 residues long. Trimming cost V 4 bases and J 2 bases, with 12 bases left between them. Germline CDR1 reads SQVTM; CDR2 reads ANQGSEA. CDR3 bases: TGCAGCGTTGGAGGGGGAGAGGCCTACGAGCAGTACTTC. Protein sequence: CSVGGGEAYEQYF.

The chain carries TRBV5-1 and TRBJ2-7; a possible D gene is TRBD1 (6 bases). V dropped 0 bases and J dropped 3 bases, with 13 bases sitting between them. CDR3 length equals 15 residues. Germline CDR1 is SGHRS and CDR2 is YFSETQ. The CDR3 region has the DNA TGCGCCAGCAGCTTGGAGGACAGCCCCGGCTACGAGCAGTACTTC. Its protein is CASSLEDSPGYEQYF.

The gene calls are TRBV20-1 and TRBJ2-3, with D hard to call. The CDR3 loop spans 11 amino acids. V dropped 3 bases and J dropped 4 bases, with 5 bases sitting between them. CDR1 and CDR2 (germline): DFQATT, SNEGSKA (reference sequence). CDR3 coding DNA: TGCAGTGCTAGGAACTCAGATACGCAGTATTTT. It specifies CSARNSDTQYF.

The J gene is TRBJ1-5, the V gene TRBV7-2; possibly TRBD1 for D (6 bases). The V gene lost 1 base and the J gene lost 2 bases, with 9 bases spanning the gap. CDR1 is SGHTA and CDR2 is FQGNSA in the germline V gene. There are 15 residues in the CDR3. CDR3: CASSLGPGGNQPQHF. The CDR3 nucleotides are TGTGCCAGCAGCTTAGGGCCAGGGGGCAATCAGCCCCAGCATTTT.

V gene TRBV7-8 combines with J gene TRBJ2-3, with D possibly being TRBD1 or TRBD2 (6 bases each). This CDR3 spans 16 amino acids. CDR1 and CDR2 (germline): SGHVS, FQNEAQ. Trimming left V 5 bases short and J 4 bases short, with 19 bases between. DNA of the CDR3: TGTGCCAGCAGCAAAGAAGGGGGGCCACCCCCAGATACGCAGTATTTT. Amino acids: CASSKEGGPPPDTQYF.

This clone has just a few counts. The V and J genes are TRBV5-6 and TRBJ2-7, with a weak D call TRBD2 (6 bases). Trimming pared 4 bases from V and 1 base from J, leaving 12 bases between. The length of the CDR3 is 14 residues. Per the germline V gene, CDR1 is SGHDT and CDR2 is YYEEEE. The DNA of the CDR3 is TGTGCCAGCAGCACGGGACTTGGGTCCTACGAGCAGTACTTC. It encodes CASSTGLGSYEQYF.

This sequence joins TRBV30 and TRBJ1-1; D unresolved. With 5 bases removed from V and 5 bases from J, the gap between germline ends came to 15 bases. CDR3 length: 13 amino acids. Germline-derived CDR1 and CDR2 are GTSNPN and SVGIG (reference sequence). CDR3 sequence reads: CAWDFVVGTEAFF. DNA of the CDR3: TGTGCCTGGGACTTTGTCGTAGGGACTGAAGCTTTCTTT. Full variable domain (rest looked up from reference TRBV30 and TRBJ1-1): SQTIHQWPATLVQPVGSPLSLECTVEGTSNPNLYWYRQAAGRGLQLLFYSVGIGQISSEVPQNLSASRPQDRQFILSSKKLLLSDSGFYLCAWDFVVGTEAFFGQGTRLTVV.